This T cell receptor beta chain was obtained from a study of blood T cell repertoires in COVID-19 (dated by TCRdb to 2018 to 2021). Study-wide context: Samples covering the acute and convalescent phases of COVID-19 were provided by collaborators in the United States, Italy and Spain. Where HLA class I and class II types were available, the types were taken from metadata supplied by the sample provider, not from assay-based typing. The samples were drawn from two sources: the first 160 participants of the ongoing ImmuneRACE study, and some 1,300 subjects contributed by 6 global collaborators. Deeply sampled blood TCRbeta repertoires from subjects exposed to, actively infected with, or recovered from COVID-19 were included in the dataset. The repertoires were made available in a free public database intended to serve as a resource for research on the immune response to SARS-CoV-2. The prospective study material was composed of cDNA or gDNA derived from T cells, B-cell-depleted T cells, or PBMCs. Sample metadata almost always included a de-identified subject ID, COVID-19 status, age in years and sex. Overall study outcomes, separate from this receptor: The amount of clinical and demographic metadata varied by source and participant and was provided uncurated.

TCRbeta CDR3 regions were amplified from genomic DNA using the immunoSEQ Assay, a bias-controlled multiplex PCR. As for the authors' bioinformatics: The number of nucleated cells in each sample was estimated by amplification of reference gene primers within the assay. To quantify the absolute abundance of each unique TCRbeta CDR3 rearrangement, sequence reads were collapsed and filtered. For each sample, productive Simpson clonality was calculated as the square root of Simpson's diversity index over productive rearrangements. Held by TCRdb, this immuneACCESS table contains in-frame sequences only and omits some clones. Under half of the omission traces to an unresolved V gene where checked; the cause of the rest is unknown. The D gene and trimming were derived from the DNA, and the V and J assignments and clone size from that table. The sample table records 200,000 to 300,000 clones; around 80% of these occur just once. Together, the top ten hold 5.5% of the sample.

The germline V gene (reference sequence) yields MNHEY for CDR1 and SMNVEV for CDR2. The CDR3 runs 15 amino acids, cysteine and phenylalanine included. The only DNA kept is the CDR3, 45 bases in frame from the first base. V is cut by 8 bases and J by 7 bases, and the space between the germline ends is 18 bases. Comments on this clone: What this receptor recognizes is not known. Base-call qualities are not available, and no considerably larger clone is one nucleotide away.

The collaborating institutions used their own protocols to collect whole blood in K2EDTA tubes. For TCRbeta analysis, collaborators shipped samples as frozen whole blood, isolated PBMCs, or DNA extracted from either of those sample types. In this chain, TRBV27 is recombined with TRBJ1-6; a tentative D call is TRBD1 (5 bases match). Sequencing was done on a sample of peripheral blood. The receptor comes from a human donor in a cohort sampled during active COVID-19. CDR3 loop: CASSLIIKGNSPLHF. The DNA sequence reads TGTGCCAGCTCCCTTATTATAAAGGGGAATTCACCCCTCCACTTT.